Listed below are T cell receptor beta chains from one sample, sequenced in a study of T cells in Graves' hyperthyroidism and ophthalmopathy. Each CDR3 protein gets one entry after TCRdb re-called the multiplex PCR reads with MiXCR. The profile covers 360,000 or so distinct CDR3 sequences, with about a fifth appearing a single time and about 4% taken by the ten largest. The source material was blood. The source is a woman between 18 and 29 years old with Graves' hyperthyroidism. CDR3s leave out the opening cysteine and the closing phenylalanine or tryptophan. The order of the fields is V gene, J gene, CDR3 length, CDR3 protein.

V gene: TRBV6-2/TRBV6-3; J gene: TRBJ1-5; CDR3 length: 10; CDR3 protein: ASSYASQPQH
V gene: TRBV7-6; J gene: TRBJ1-2; CDR3 length: 11; CDR3 protein: AIRGEGRLDYT
V gene: TRBV20-1; J gene: TRBJ2-3; CDR3 length: 9; CDR3 protein: SAPGLDTQY
V gene: TRBV29-1; J gene: TRBJ1-2; CDR3 length: 10; CDR3 protein: SVGGTGHGYT
V gene: TRBV4-2; J gene: TRBJ1-5; CDR3 length: 13; CDR3 protein: ASSPAAGGAKPQH
V gene: TRBV30; J gene: TRBJ2-5; CDR3 length: 12; CDR3 protein: AWSVPTVKETQY
V gene: TRBV29-1; J gene: TRBJ2-7; CDR3 length: 12; CDR3 protein: SALAGGPAGEQY
V gene: TRBV12-3/TRBV12-4; J gene: TRBJ2-7; CDR3 length: 10; CDR3 protein: ASSWTGDEQY
V gene: TRBV20-1; J gene: TRBJ2-5; CDR3 length: 11; CDR3 protein: SASGRDEETQY
V gene: TRBV9; J gene: TRBJ2-2; CDR3 length: 16; CDR3 protein: ASSAGQGDSLVAGELF
V gene: TRBV5-6; J gene: TRBJ1-5; CDR3 length: 17; CDR3 protein: ASNFLMAGLNYSNQPQH
V gene: TRBV3-1; J gene: TRBJ1-1; CDR3 length: 17; CDR3 protein: ASSAWSGLAGGLATEAF
V gene: TRBV12-3/TRBV12-4; J gene: TRBJ1-1; CDR3 length: 10; CDR3 protein: ASSTRITEAF
V gene: TRBV18; J gene: TRBJ2-5; CDR3 length: 13; CDR3 protein: ASSPDRGLGETQY
V gene: TRBV7-3; J gene: TRBJ2-7; CDR3 length: 14; CDR3 protein: ASSLISRGEAYEQY
V gene: TRBV2; J gene: TRBJ1-5; CDR3 length: 10; CDR3 protein: ASQGPNQPQH
V gene: TRBV27; J gene: TRBJ1-5; CDR3 length: 15; CDR3 protein: ASTDKGEWGNNQPQH
V gene: TRBV27; J gene: TRBJ1-2; CDR3 length: 14; CDR3 protein: ASSLSSFFRNYGYT
V gene: TRBV2; J gene: TRBJ2-7; CDR3 length: 11; CDR3 protein: ASTAGISYEQY
V gene: TRBV12-3/TRBV12-4; J gene: TRBJ1-5; CDR3 length: 11; CDR3 protein: ASSLFRNQPQH
V gene: TRBV4-2; J gene: TRBJ2-7; CDR3 length: 13; CDR3 protein: ASSSPGTGNLQQY
V gene: TRBV7-8; J gene: TRBJ2-7; CDR3 length: 14; CDR3 protein: ASSSEVTGDTYEQY
V gene: TRBV7-6; J gene: TRBJ2-2; CDR3 length: 14; CDR3 protein: ASSYGLAGFTGELF
V gene: TRBV5-1; J gene: TRBJ1-1; CDR3 length: 13; CDR3 protein: ASSLQTAMNTEAF
V gene: TRBV3-1; J gene: TRBJ2-7; CDR3 length: 11; CDR3 protein: ASSQDPGQPTY
V gene: TRBV20-1; J gene: TRBJ2-2; CDR3 length: 12; CDR3 protein: SARALANTGELF
V gene: TRBV9; J gene: TRBJ2-5; CDR3 length: 20; CDR3 protein: ASSVGRTRWVGRWRGQETQY
V gene: TRBV4-1; J gene: TRBJ2-5; CDR3 length: 12; CDR3 protein: ASSQFLAAGTQY
V gene: TRBV27; J gene: TRBJ2-7; CDR3 length: 12; CDR3 protein: ASRDSGYYYEQY
V gene: TRBV20-1; J gene: TRBJ1-5; CDR3 length: 16; CDR3 protein: SALGPLLQEVSNQPQH
V gene: TRBV27; J gene: TRBJ1-5; CDR3 length: 14; CDR3 protein: ASSPETTGYGQPQH
V gene: TRBV30; J gene: TRBJ2-2; CDR3 length: 10; CDR3 protein: ARGKITGELF
V gene: TRBV10-3; J gene: TRBJ2-5; CDR3 length: 12; CDR3 protein: ATGGEPLQETQY
V gene: TRBV20-1; J gene: TRBJ1-5; CDR3 length: 8; CDR3 protein: SALYGSQH
V gene: TRBV10-1; J gene: TRBJ2-2; CDR3 length: 12; CDR3 protein: ASSAVGGSGDLF
V gene: TRBV20-1; J gene: TRBJ1-1; CDR3 length: 14; CDR3 protein: SARRTGGFINTEAF
V gene: TRBV20-1; J gene: TRBJ1-3; CDR3 length: 15; CDR3 protein: SARRDVRPSSGNTIY
V gene: TRBV24-1; J gene: TRBJ1-5; CDR3 length: 10; CDR3 protein: ATSDSPQPQH
V gene: TRBV5-1; J gene: TRBJ2-2; CDR3 length: 14; CDR3 protein: ASSLAYTPVTGELF
V gene: TRBV29-1; J gene: TRBJ2-2; CDR3 length: 10; CDR3 protein: SGTSQRGELF
V gene: TRBV7-9; J gene: TRBJ1-2; CDR3 length: 11; CDR3 protein: ASSADRGYGYT
V gene: TRBV11-2; J gene: TRBJ1-1; CDR3 length: 13; CDR3 protein: ASSLESREGTEAF
V gene: TRBV20-1; J gene: TRBJ1-2; CDR3 length: 10; CDR3 protein: SARSPNYGYT
V gene: TRBV7-3; J gene: TRBJ1-1; CDR3 length: 13; CDR3 protein: ASSHLDSLNTEAF
V gene: TRBV28; J gene: TRBJ1-5; CDR3 length: 17; CDR3 protein: ASSPGVGTEYHSNQPQH
V gene: TRBV10-3; J gene: TRBJ2-2; CDR3 length: 14; CDR3 protein: AISESTGSATGELF
V gene: TRBV11-2; J gene: TRBJ1-2; CDR3 length: 14; CDR3 protein: ASSFGPGTGSNGYT
V gene: TRBV3-1; J gene: TRBJ1-3; CDR3 length: 12; CDR3 protein: ASSLAGGGNTIY
V gene: TRBV2; J gene: TRBJ2-7; CDR3 length: 12; CDR3 protein: ASSEANRAYGQY
V gene: TRBV10-2; J gene: TRBJ2-7; CDR3 length: 12; CDR3 protein: ASSSGQGILEQY